The 21 T cell receptor beta chains below all came from one sample that was sequenced in a study of blood T cells in healthy people across ages. The authors ran a second PCR of about 6 to 11 cycles using a sample-barcoded 5' primer and a J-beta primer mix. TCRdb re-called the 5' RACE reads with MiXCR, one entry per CDR3 protein. The sample includes over a million distinct CDR3 sequences, around 40% of them seen just once. The specimen was blood. The receptors were gathered from a young woman in good health.

This clonotype occurred a few times. The V gene is TRBV7-2, the J gene TRBJ1-4; maybe TRBD1 (6 bases). The CDR3 is made up of 16 amino acids. Between the trimmed V and J ends, which lost 5 bases and 3 bases, there was a span of 16 bases. Per the germline V gene, CDR1 is SGHTA and CDR2 is FQGNSA. The CDR3 nucleotides read TGTGCCAGCAGCCAGACGTTAGGACAGCCTAATGAAAAACTGTTTTTT. It codes for CASSQTLGQPNEKLFF.

This clonotype was seen more than once but under ten times. The CDR3 DNA is TGTGCCAGCAGTCCTCAACAGGGCTCCGAGCAGTACTTC. Translation: CASSPQQGSEQYF. The chain couples TRBV12-3 or TRBV12-4 to TRBJ2-7; D is perhaps TRBD1 (6 bases). This CDR3 region has 13 residues. The V gene lost 5 bases and the J gene lost 6 bases, with 14 bases spanning the gap.

The chain couples TRBV7-9 to TRBJ1-1; the D is unclear. The germline gives CDR1 SEHNR, CDR2 FQNEAQ (reference sequence). The CDR3 length is 13 residues. Trimming took off 4 bases at V and 2 bases at J, with 8 bases between the two ends. The CDR3 sequence: CASSSARNTEAFF. DNA of the CDR3: TGTGCCAGCAGCTCAGCACGTAACACTGAAGCTTTCTTT.

This rearrangement joins TRBV20-1 to TRBJ1-3; no clear D gene. The CDR3 has 13 residues. Germline CDR1 is DFQATT and CDR2 is SNEGSKA (reference sequence). V dropped 6 bases and J dropped 0 bases, with 9 bases sitting between them. CDR3: CSARTNSGNTIYF. The DNA of the CDR3 is TGCAGTGCCCGCACGAACTCTGGAAACACCATATATTTT.

The genes are TRBV9 and TRBJ1-1; 7 bases map to TRBD1. This CDR3 is built from 14 residues. CDR1 and CDR2 from the germline V gene are SGDLS and YYNGEE. The V segment lost 7 bases and the J segment 5 bases; nucleotides outside the gene matches: 11. DNA of the CDR3: TGTGCCAGCGCCAAGGGCCCAGGGGGTACTGAAGCTTTCTTT. This translates into CASAKGPGGTEAFF.

The genes are TRBV29-1 and TRBJ1-3, with D possibly matching TRBD1 (6 bases). V was clipped by 4 bases and J by 0 bases, with 10 bases between them. The CDR3 sequence is 14 residues long. In germline, CDR1 is SQVTM, CDR2 ANQGSEA. The chain's CDR3 is CSVAPTGSGNTIYF. The CDR3 bases are TGCAGCGTTGCTCCGACAGGCTCTGGAAACACCATATATTTT.

This clonotype was picked up a small number of times. The V and J genes are TRBV14 and TRBJ2-3; 11 bases line up with TRBD2. This CDR3 region has 16 residues. Germline V lookup: CDR1 SGHDN, CDR2 FVKESK. The J segment lost 6 bases and the V segment lost 10 bases, leaving 15 bases of the junction unmatched. CDR3 protein: CATELKGLAGGDTQYF. CDR3 sequence (DNA): TGTGCCACCGAACTTAAGGGGCTAGCGGGAGGTGATACGCAGTATTTT.

The genes are TRBV12-3 or TRBV12-4 and TRBJ2-3; TRBD2 matches at 9 bases. The CDR3 has 18 amino acids. Trimming removed 6 bases from V and 2 bases from J; junction bases left unmatched: 15. CDR3: CASSRNTQTSGNTDTQYF. CDR3 nucleotides: TGTGCCAGCAGCCGCAACACTCAGACTAGCGGAAACACAGATACGCAGTATTTT.

This clonotype showed up just a few times. The V and J genes are TRBV4-3 and TRBJ2-7; D uncertain. CDR3 size: 14 residues. Germline-derived CDR1 and CDR2 are LGHNA and YSLEER. Trimming removed 1 base from V and 0 bases from J, with 7 bases in between. The CDR3 nucleotides are TGCGCCAGCAGCCAAGTGGTAGACTCCTACGAGCAGTACTTC. Translation gives CASSQVVDSYEQYF.

This chain links TRBV3-1 with TRBJ2-7; perhaps D is TRBD1 or TRBD2 (7 bases each). Germline CDR1 and CDR2: LGHDT and YNNKEL (reference sequence). The CDR3 covers 16 residues. V gave up 4 bases and J gave up 7 bases, with 23 bases separating them. The CDR3 protein is CASSPQGRAGYNEQYF. The CDR3 nucleotides read TGTGCCAGCAGCCCACAGGGGCGAGCGGGATACAATGAGCAGTACTTC.

The rearrangement joins TRBV25-1 to TRBJ2-7; 8 nucleotides line up with TRBD2. The tail of the sequence fits TRBJ2-5 better, so the J call may be wrong. Per germline, CDR1 MGHDK and CDR2 SYGVNS. The CDR3 has 14 residues. This CDR3 is CASSPGTREETQYF. The CDR3 DNA reads as TGTGCCAGCAGTCCCGGGACTAGGGAAGAGACCCAGTACTTC.

The table lists this clonotype with a few counts. The chain employs TRBV7-2 and TRBJ2-7; tentatively, D is TRBD2 (6 bases). The CDR3 consists of 15 residues. CDR1 is SGHTA and CDR2 is FQGNSA in the germline V gene. V lost 7 bases and J 3 bases, leaving 19 bases between the germline ends. Written as DNA, the CDR3 is TGTGCCAGCAATTATCTAGCGACCGCCTTCTACGAGCAGTACTTC. It yields the protein CASNYLATAFYEQYF.

The chain is built from TRBV28 and TRBJ1-2, with unresolved D. Germline lookup yields CDR1 MDHEN and CDR2 SYDVKM. The CDR3 spans 15 residues. V was shortened by 3 bases and J by 4 bases, with 15 bases between the two germline ends. This CDR3 reads CASSFRHGMGYGYTF. For the CDR3, the DNA is TGTGCCAGCAGTTTCCGACACGGTATGGGCTATGGCTACACCTTC.

As DNA, the CDR3 is TGCGCCAGCAGTCGAAGCAGGGAAGAGACCCAGTACTTC. Protein product: CASSRSREETQYF. The chain combines TRBV4-3 with TRBJ2-5, with a possible D match to TRBD1 (5 bases). The V gene lost 6 bases and the J gene lost 3 bases, with 11 bases spanning the gap. The CDR3 spans 13 residues. Germline V gene sequence: CDR1 LGHNA, CDR2 YSLEER.

V gene TRBV20-1 combines with J gene TRBJ1-2, with unresolved D. Germline-derived CDR1 and CDR2 are DFQATT and SNEGSKA (reference sequence). V lost 0 bases and J lost 4, with 15 bases in between. The CDR3 spans 15 residues. CDR3: CSARDRVGWTYGYTF. The DNA of the CDR3 is TGCAGTGCTAGAGATCGAGTCGGCTGGACCTATGGCTACACCTTC.

V gene TRBV7-9 combines with J gene TRBJ2-5, with 7 bases matching TRBD2. The J call may be mistaken, given a closer DNA end match to TRBJ2-7. Germline CDR1 reads SEHNR; CDR2 reads FQNEAQ (reference sequence). The CDR3 is 14 residues long. The CDR3 spells CASSSQTSTYEQYF. CDR3 DNA sequence: TGTGCCAGCAGCTCCCAGACTAGCACCTACGAGCAGTACTTC.

There are a few counts of this clonotype. This chain connects TRBV7-9 to TRBJ2-1; D may be TRBD2 (6 bases). The J call may be in error: the DNA end matches TRBJ2-7 better. The CDR3 has 16 amino acids. Germline CDR1 and CDR2: SEHNR and FQNEAQ (reference sequence). The CDR3 here is CASSSLTSLSYNEQYF. In nucleotides, the CDR3 is TGTGCCAGCAGCTCTCTGACTAGTCTATCCTACAATGAGCAGTACTTC.

The chain combines TRBV25-1 with TRBJ1-2; TRBD1 matches at 7 bases. Germline trimming cut 11 bases from V and 7 bases from J; bases unmatched to any gene: 13. The germline V gene encodes CDR1 MGHDK and CDR2 SYGVNS. The CDR3 has 13 amino acids. The CDR3, as DNA: TGTGCCGGCACGGGACAGTTTCTCGGTGGCTACACCTTC. Its protein is CAGTGQFLGGYTF.

CDR3: CSASPPGYEQYF. The CDR3 DNA reads TGCAGTGCTAGTCCCCCGGGCTACGAGCAGTACTTC. The rearrangement links TRBV20-1 to TRBJ2-7; D gene uncertain. V dropped 3 bases and J dropped 3 bases, with 9 bases sitting between them. CDR3 length equals 12 residues. The germline CDR1 and CDR2 sequences are DFQATT and SNEGSKA (reference sequence).

The CDR3: CASSPQGQGGEQYF. The CDR3 DNA follows: TGCGCCAGTTCGCCGCAGGGACAGGGTGGCGAGCAGTACTTC. The rearrangement uses TRBV5-1 and TRBJ2-4; 9 positions agree with TRBD1. The assigned J gene may be wrong: the sequence end matches TRBJ2-7 better. Germline CDR1 SGHRS, CDR2 YFSETQ. There are 14 residues in the CDR3.

The chain couples TRBV12-3 or TRBV12-4 to TRBJ2-3; 12 bases fit TRBD2. The CDR3 sequence is 16 residues long. The V and J ends lost 7 bases and 3 bases, in that order; junction bases with no gene match: 8. The CDR3 region has the DNA TGTGCCAGCAAACGACTAGCGGGAGCTGGAACAGATACGCAGTATTTT. Protein sequence: CASKRLAGAGTDTQYF.